The rows below give T cell receptor beta chains drawn from one sample of a study of early T cells in non-severe SARS-CoV-2 infection. TCRdb reprocessed the 5' RACE reads with MiXCR, giving one entry per CDR3 protein. Here the sample spans 68,000 or so distinct CDR3 sequences, 9% to 15% being singletons. Sequencing was performed on whole blood. The receptors originated from an adult who was a healthcare worker with PCR-confirmed SARS-CoV-2 infection or an uninfected control (not recorded which). Both conserved end residues are part of each CDR3.

v_gene: TRBV20-1
j_gene: TRBJ2-5
CDR3aa: CSAVGQAETQYF

v_gene: TRBV7-8
j_gene: TRBJ1-4
CDR3aa: CASSPYRDSSEKLFF

v_gene: TRBV29-1
j_gene: TRBJ2-1
CDR3aa: CSVVWQFF

v_gene: TRBV7-6
j_gene: TRBJ1-6
CDR3aa: CASSLRGSYNSPLHF

v_gene: TRBV6-1
j_gene: TRBJ2-3
CDR3aa: CASMTSGGVPDTQYF

v_gene: TRBV12-3/TRBV12-4
j_gene: TRBJ1-1
CDR3aa: CASTTWAEAFF

v_gene: TRBV7-9
j_gene: TRBJ2-3
CDR3aa: CASSLGAVSTDTQYF

v_gene: TRBV10-1
j_gene: TRBJ1-3
CDR3aa: CASSDREAGNTIYF

v_gene: TRBV19
j_gene: TRBJ2-7
CDR3aa: CASRDRVRSYEQYF

v_gene: TRBV7-9
j_gene: TRBJ2-7
CDR3aa: CASSSPGGSSYEQYF

v_gene: TRBV5-1
j_gene: TRBJ1-2
CDR3aa: CASSRDDNYGYTF

v_gene: TRBV29-1
j_gene: TRBJ2-3
CDR3aa: CSAGGQSSDTQYF

v_gene: TRBV5-4
j_gene: TRBJ2-7
CDR3aa: CASSPPGPGEQYF

v_gene: TRBV6-2/TRBV6-3
j_gene: TRBJ1-1
CDR3aa: CASSYAEATDEAFF

v_gene: TRBV6-5
j_gene: TRBJ2-1
CDR3aa: CASSYGQGTNNEQFF

v_gene: TRBV29-1
j_gene: TRBJ2-5
CDR3aa: CSVLQETQYF

v_gene: TRBV30
j_gene: TRBJ1-4
CDR3aa: CAWSAPGVEKLFF

v_gene: TRBV5-1
j_gene: TRBJ2-7
CDR3aa: CASSLSWQGYEQYF

v_gene: TRBV5-1
j_gene: TRBJ2-1
CDR3aa: CASSGQGYNNEQFF

v_gene: TRBV7-6
j_gene: TRBJ2-5
CDR3aa: CASSLEGAPQETQYF

v_gene: TRBV9
j_gene: TRBJ1-2
CDR3aa: CASSVGLGGYTF

v_gene: TRBV14
j_gene: TRBJ1-2
CDR3aa: CASSRTESGGYTF

v_gene: TRBV5-6
j_gene: TRBJ2-3
CDR3aa: CASSLVGQIGTQYF

v_gene: TRBV30
j_gene: TRBJ1-4
CDR3aa: CAGTRGRGEKLFF

v_gene: TRBV7-2
j_gene: TRBJ2-7
CDR3aa: CASSRANEQYF

v_gene: TRBV12-3/TRBV12-4
j_gene: TRBJ2-3
CDR3aa: CASSPGQVGTDTQYF

v_gene: TRBV30
j_gene: TRBJ1-1
CDR3aa: CAWSVAEGAFF

v_gene: TRBV3-1
j_gene: TRBJ2-1
CDR3aa: CASSRAGGYNEQFF

v_gene: TRBV7-2
j_gene: TRBJ2-5
CDR3aa: CASSLGLIGETQYF

v_gene: TRBV6-6
j_gene: TRBJ1-4
CDR3aa: CASSYTFSTNEKLFF

v_gene: TRBV3-1
j_gene: TRBJ2-5
CDR3aa: CASSQSGGQETQYF